The 5 T cell receptor beta chains below all came from one sample that was sequenced in a study of cytomegalovirus exposure and HLA in healthy donors. In the PCR, 60 Vbeta and 13 Jbeta primers were used. Profiled with immunoSEQ multiplex PCR; TCRdb holds only in-frame clones, not every one. This table holds around 70,000 clones, about 75% found once. Material for sequencing was PBMCs. These receptors were obtained from an older man in good health and CMV-seronegative.

Worth noting for this clone: Germline and junction disagree at one end, which may indicate a read error. This chain uses TRBV7-7 with TRBJ1-6; D remains unclear. This CDR3 spans 13 amino acids. The germline gives CDR1 SSHAT, CDR2 FNYEAQ (reference sequence). The DNA of the CDR3 is TGTGCTAGCAGCTTAACAGATAATTCACCCCTCCACTTT. Amino acid sequence: CASSLTDNSPLHF. Full variable domain (remainder filled in from reference TRBV7-7 and TRBJ1-6): GAGVSQSPRYKVTKRGQDVTLRCDPISSHATLYWYQQALGQGPEFLTYFNYEAQPDKSGLPSDRFSAERPEGSISTLTIQRTEQRDSAMYRCASSLTDNSPLHFGNGTRLTVT.

The chain uses TRBV7-2 and TRBJ1-5; weak D call: TRBD1 (5 bases). The V end was cut by 8 bases, the J end by 2 bases, with 16 bases between. The length of the CDR3 is 15 residues. Looked up from germline, CDR1 is SGHTA and CDR2 is FQGNSA. CDR3 nucleotides: TGTGCCAGCGCGAAATTCAGGGAGGGCAATCAGCCCCAGCATTTT. This gives the protein CASAKFREGNQPQHF. Combining the CDR3 with reference TRBV7-2 and TRBJ1-5 gives the whole variable domain GAGVSQSPSNKVTEKGKDVELRCDPISGHTALYWYRQSLGQGLEFLIYFQGNSAPDKSGLPSDRFSAERTGGSVSTLTIQRTQQEDSAVYLCASAKFREGNQPQHFGDGTRLSIL.

The rearrangement uses TRBV6-6 and TRBJ2-5; the match to TRBD2 covers 7 bases. CDR3 length equals 16 residues. Germline V gene data show CDR1 as MNHNY and CDR2 as SVGAGI (reference sequence). J was trimmed by 1 base and V by 0 bases; bases with no gene match: 5. The CDR3 region is CASSYSGLRSQETQYF. CDR3 nucleotides: TGTGCCAGCAGTTACTCGGGACTACGCAGCCAAGAGACCCAGTACTTC.

The rearrangement uses TRBV5-1 and TRBJ2-7, with 9 bases lining up with TRBD1. CDR1 SGHRS and CDR2 YFSETQ come from the germline V gene. The CDR3 loop spans 14 amino acids. V lost 2 bases and J lost 5; bases outside the gene matches: 5. CDR3 in amino acids: CASSLGTGFDEQYF. As DNA, the CDR3 is TGCGCCAGCAGCTTAGGGACAGGGTTCGACGAGCAGTACTTC.

V gene TRBV5-1 combines with J gene TRBJ2-2; TRBD2 matches at 12 bases. The CDR3 is 16 residues long. Germline V gene lookup returns CDR1 SGHRS and CDR2 YFSETQ. Trimming at V came to 3 bases and at J to 7 bases, leaving 7 bases not matched to a gene. CDR3 sequence (DNA): TGCGCCAGCAGCTCGACTAGCGGGAGTACTGTCGGGGAGCTGTTTTTT. Its translation is CASSSTSGSTVGELFF. The full variable domain, rest sourced from reference TRBV5-1 and TRBJ2-2, is KAGVTQTPRYLIKTRGQQVTLSCSPISGHRSVSWYQQTPGQGLQFLFEYFSETQRNKGNFPGRFSGRQFSNSRSEMNVSTLELGDSALYLCASSSTSGSTVGELFFGEGSRLTVL.